This T cell receptor beta chain was recorded in a study of cytomegalovirus exposure and HLA in healthy donors. Study results and caveats: A list of about 180 TCR beta chains associated with cytomegalovirus was given.

Germline values: CDR1 MDHEN, CDR2 SYDVKM. CDR3 length equals 14 residues. V shed 7 bases, J shed 5 bases, and the junction held 7 bases outside the gene matches. A note on this clone: Its antigen is undetermined.

Sequencing used immunoSEQ multiplex PCR; TCRdb keeps in-frame clones, though not all of them. The profile shows some 230,000 clones, about 89% of them singletons. This chain joins TRBV28 and TRBJ1-4; TRBD1 matches 7 bases. Sequenced material: PBMCs. The sequence derives from a young woman in good health and CMV-seronegative. As DNA, the CDR3 is TGTGCCAGCACCCCGACAGGGTCGAATGAAAAACTGTTTTTT. Protein: CASTPTGSNEKLFF. The full variable domain, its missing parts supplied by reference TRBV28 and TRBJ1-4, is DVKVTQSSRYLVKRTGEKVFLECVQDMDHENMFWYRQDPGLGLRLIYFSYDVKMKEKGDIPEGYSVSREKKERFSLILESASTNQTSMYLCASTPTGSNEKLFFGSGTQLSVL.